This TCR beta chain derives from a study of cytomegalovirus exposure and HLA in healthy donors (dated 2017 in TCRdb). Some background on the complete study: The approximately 710 repertoires of the first cohort and the 95 to 150 validation repertoires were produced on the same platform, according to a later analysis. Along with the approximately 620-subject first cohort, a separate validation cohort of over a hundred different subjects was used. High-throughput TCR immunosequencing, statistical association of individual TCRs with disease status, and machine learning were combined to predict cytomegalovirus infection status. The study aimed to test whether cataloging public T cell receptors could reveal signatures of past pathogen exposure. Findings and caveats that apply to the study as a whole: In vitro tests confirmed that a few of the cytomegalovirus-associated TCR beta chains recognize cytomegalovirus antigens. Most TCR sequences were observed very rarely across donors, whereas some public TCRs were present in many individuals. In the study, approximately 150 TCR beta chains were listed as associated with cytomegalovirus. The classifier was reported to diagnose cytomegalovirus status with high specificity and sensitivity in both the original and validation cohorts. Of the cluster scores, around 95% were above 0 in a later analysis, which found that TCRs clustered in the first cohort also tended to co-occur in the 120 validation repertoires. The validation cohort had no HLA typing available for a later analysis, so co-occurrence within that cohort was assessed over all 130 or so repertoires. The authors suggested that the approach could potentially be extended to other disease states and immunological phenotypes.

The library was built by means of the immunoSEQ multiplex PCR assay. Turning to the authors' computational methods: A statistical classification framework was built for diagnosing cytomegalovirus status from the catalog of TCR beta chain sequences. In TCRdb, the immuneACCESS table is reduced to in-frame sequences with V and J assigned. These tables do not hold every clone; where another copy was compared, an unresolved V gene accounts for under half, and the others remain unexplained. Clone size and V and J calls were adopted from that table, with D and trimming inferred from the DNA. The table for this sample lists about 140,000 clones; 85% to 90% of them were counted only once. Under 3% of the sample is in the top ten clones. Separate from the approximately 700-subject first cohort, the validation cohort of 90 to 150 subjects was the group to which the donors belonged. Concerning this clone: Its antigen is currently not known. Base qualities were left out, and no much larger clone turns up one base away.

Trimming takes 5 bases off V and 4 bases off J; junction bases not matched to a gene: 14. From its cysteine to its phenylalanine, the CDR3 spans 16 amino acids. Of all the DNA, just the CDR3 is kept, 48 bases in frame from base 1. In the germline V gene, CDR1 corresponds to SGHTA and CDR2 to FQGNSA. Material: PBMCs. The chain employs TRBV7-2 and TRBJ2-7, with 7 central nucleotides matching TRBD2. The TCR sequence derives from a young man in good health and CMV-seronegative. The CDR3 reads as follows: CASSQVASGATYEQYF. The DNA is as follows: TGTGCCAGCAGCCAAGTGGCTAGCGGAGCCACTTACGAGCAGTACTTC. Joined to the reference TRBV7-2 and TRBJ2-7 proteins, this CDR3 gives the full variable domain: GAGVSQSPSNKVTEKGKDVELRCDPISGHTALYWYRQSLGQGLEFLIYFQGNSAPDKSGLPSDRFSAERTGGSVSTLTIQRTQQEDSAVYLCASSQVASGATYEQYFGPGTRLTVT.